The 8 T cell receptor beta chains in this list originate from one sample, sequenced in a study of blood T cell repertoires in COVID-19. The data were produced by immunoSEQ multiplex PCR, yet TCRdb's version contains in-frame clones alone and is incomplete. The sample carries 140,000 or so clones, about 87% recorded once. The specimen sequenced was peripheral blood. These receptors originate from a woman between 50 and 59 years old with active or convalescent COVID-19.

This clone showed up just once. Written as DNA, the CDR3 is TGTGCCAGCAGTTTGGCAGGTGGGGGCTACACCTTC. This sequence encodes CASSLAGGGYTF. The J gene is TRBJ1-2, the V gene TRBV27, with D hard to call. Germline V gives CDR1 MNHEY, CDR2 SMNVEV (reference sequence). The CDR3 has 12 amino acids. The V end lost 3 bases, the J end lost 8 bases, and 10 bases lay between the germline ends.

The rearrangement links TRBV7-2 to TRBJ2-7, with D perhaps TRBD2 (5 bases). Looked up from germline, CDR1 is SGHTA and CDR2 is FQGNSA. The CDR3 is 13 amino acids. V dropped 1 base and J dropped 7 bases, with 11 bases sitting between them. The CDR3 is CASSLVSGREQYF. The CDR3 DNA reads TGTGCCAGCAGCTTAGTGTCGGGGAGAGAGCAGTACTTC.

This chain joins TRBV7-2 and TRBJ2-5; 9 bases align to TRBD2. Germline CDR1 is SGHTA and CDR2 is FQGNSA. The CDR3 has 15 residues. J was trimmed by 4 bases and V by 1 base; bases with no gene match: 4. The CDR3 sequence: CASSLVPAGGETQYF. The CDR3, as DNA: TGTGCCAGCAGCTTAGTTCCAGCGGGGGGAGAGACCCAGTACTTC.

The rearrangement uses TRBV30 and TRBJ2-3, with D perhaps matching TRBD2 (5 bases). Germline loops: CDR1 GTSNPN, CDR2 SVGIG (reference sequence). Trimming stripped 5 bases from V and 3 bases from J, with 12 bases between. This CDR3 comprises 13 residues. The CDR3, as DNA: TGTGCCTGGTGGGCTAGCCGGACAGATACGCAGTATTTT. It is translated as CAWWASRTDTQYF.

The chain joins TRBV6-5 to TRBJ1-4, with D unclear. The germline gives CDR1 MNHEY, CDR2 SVGAGI. With 6 bases removed from V and 10 bases from J, the gap between germline ends came to 21 bases. This CDR3 is built from 15 residues. CDR3 coding DNA: TGTGCCAGCAGCCCGACAACGTTATTATCAGGAAAACTGTTTTTT. Translation: CASSPTTLLSGKLFF.

The gene calls are TRBV20-1 and TRBJ2-7, with TRBD2 as a possible D gene (6 bases). The V gene's germline CDR1 is DFQATT and CDR2 SNEGSKA (reference sequence). The ends were cut back, 6 bases at V and 2 bases at J, with 11 bases in the middle. The CDR3 runs 12 residues. CDR3 protein: CSASTSTYEQYF. For the CDR3, the DNA is TGCAGTGCCAGTACTAGCACCTACGAGCAGTACTTC.

The rearrangement links TRBV28 to TRBJ2-2, with D possibly being TRBD2 (5 bases). Germline V lookup: CDR1 MDHEN, CDR2 SYDVKM. The CDR3 loop spans 14 amino acids. V was pared by 5 bases and J by 4 bases, with 11 bases between. The DNA for the CDR3 is TGTGCCAGCAGTCGGGGAAAGGCCACCGGGGAGCTGTTTTTT. Translation: CASSRGKATGELFF.

The chain combines TRBV11-2 with TRBJ1-2, with D uncertain. Trimming removed 5 bases from V and 8 bases from J, with 15 bases in between. CDR3 length: 13 amino acids. In germline, CDR1 is SGHAT, CDR2 FQNNGV. The chain's CDR3 is CASSPRVDAGYTF. For the CDR3, the DNA is TGTGCCAGCAGCCCGAGGGTGGACGCCGGCTACACCTTC.